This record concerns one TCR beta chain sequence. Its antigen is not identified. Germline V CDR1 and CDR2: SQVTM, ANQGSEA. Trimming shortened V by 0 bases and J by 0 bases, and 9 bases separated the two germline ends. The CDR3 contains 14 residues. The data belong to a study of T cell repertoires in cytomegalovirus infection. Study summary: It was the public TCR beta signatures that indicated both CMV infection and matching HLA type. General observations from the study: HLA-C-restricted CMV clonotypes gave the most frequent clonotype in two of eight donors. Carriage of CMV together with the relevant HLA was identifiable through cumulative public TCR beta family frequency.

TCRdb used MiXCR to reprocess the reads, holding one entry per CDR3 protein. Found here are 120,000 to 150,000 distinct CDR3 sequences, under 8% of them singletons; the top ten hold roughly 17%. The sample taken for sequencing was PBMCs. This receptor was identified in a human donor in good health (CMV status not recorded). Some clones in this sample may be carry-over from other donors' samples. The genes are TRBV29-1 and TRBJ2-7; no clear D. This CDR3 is CSVEDPQHSYEQYF. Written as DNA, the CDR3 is TGCAGCGTTGAAGATCCCCAACACTCCTACGAGCAGTACTTC.